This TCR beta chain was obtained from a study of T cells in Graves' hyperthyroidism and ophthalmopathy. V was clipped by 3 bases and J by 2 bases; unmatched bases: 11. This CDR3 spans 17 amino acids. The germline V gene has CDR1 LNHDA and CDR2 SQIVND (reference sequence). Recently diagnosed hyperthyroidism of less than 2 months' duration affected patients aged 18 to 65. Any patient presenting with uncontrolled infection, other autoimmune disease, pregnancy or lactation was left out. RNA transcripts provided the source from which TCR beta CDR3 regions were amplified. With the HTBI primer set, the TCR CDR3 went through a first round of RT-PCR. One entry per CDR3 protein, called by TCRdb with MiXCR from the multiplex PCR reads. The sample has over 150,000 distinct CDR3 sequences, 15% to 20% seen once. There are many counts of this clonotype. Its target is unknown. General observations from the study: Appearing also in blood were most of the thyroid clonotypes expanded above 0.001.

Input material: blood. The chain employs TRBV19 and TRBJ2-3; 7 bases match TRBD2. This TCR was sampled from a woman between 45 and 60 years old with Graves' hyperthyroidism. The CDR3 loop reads CASSIIWRGRDTDTQYF. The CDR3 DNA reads TGTGCCAGTAGTATTATATGGCGGGGGAGAGACACAGATACGCAGTATTTT.